One sample yielded the 18 T cell receptor beta chains listed below, sequenced in a study of cytomegalovirus exposure and HLA in healthy donors (TCRdb year 2017). Libraries were constructed by the immunoSEQ multiplex PCR assay. A mixture of 60 forward primers for TCR Vbeta segments and 13 reverse primers for TCR Jbeta segments was used in the multiplex PCR. TCRdb provides this immuneACCESS table in a form limited to in-frame rearrangements. Some clones are lacking; in checked studies, under half of them reflect an unresolved V gene, and why the rest are absent is not known. In this sample the table shows 130,000 or so clones, roughly four fifths of which occur a single time. Jointly, the top ten make up about 1.8% of the sample. The specimen sequenced was PBMCs. The receptors were sampled from a man in his forties in good health and CMV-seronegative.

The J gene is TRBJ2-1, the V gene TRBV2; TRBD2 agrees at 12 bases. Germline values: CDR1 SNHLY, CDR2 FYNNEI. Unmatched junction bases numbered 6, after V lost 7 bases and J lost 8 bases. The CDR3 sequence is 14 residues long. CDR3 in DNA: TGTGCCAGCATCAGACTAGCGGGAGTCGATGAGCAGTTCTTC. Protein sequence: CASIRLAGVDEQFF.

The genes are TRBV11-2 and TRBJ2-1; maybe TRBD1 (5 bases). The V end was cut by 5 bases, the J end by 2 bases, with 16 bases between. Germline CDR1 is SGHAT and CDR2 is FQNNGV. The CDR3 is made up of 16 amino acids. CDR3 region: CASSKTVPLPYNEQFF. CDR3 nucleotide sequence: TGTGCCAGCAGCAAGACAGTGCCACTTCCCTACAATGAGCAGTTCTTC.

The chain carries TRBV7-9 and TRBJ1-2; D unresolved. Looked up from germline, CDR1 is SEHNR and CDR2 is FQNEAQ (reference sequence). V shed 0 bases and J shed 0 bases, with 8 bases lying between them. The CDR3 spans 15 residues. Written as DNA, the CDR3 is TGTGCCAGCAGCTTAGCCGGGTTGACTAACTATGGCTACACCTTC. It codes for CASSLAGLTNYGYTF.

The chain couples TRBV27 to TRBJ1-2, with D possibly being TRBD1 (5 bases). From germline, CDR1 is MNHEY and CDR2 SMNVEV (reference sequence). The CDR3 is 14 residues long. The ends were cut back, 3 bases at V and 4 bases at J, with 12 bases in the middle. The CDR3 region is CASSFGGAGYGYTF. The CDR3 bases are TGTGCCAGCAGTTTCGGGGGAGCGGGCTATGGCTACACCTTC.

This clone was picked up a small number of times. The chain combines TRBV2 with TRBJ1-1; no definite D call. The CDR3 extends over 14 amino acids. CDR1 is SNHLY and CDR2 is FYNNEI in the germline V gene. Trimming left V 8 bases short and J 0 bases short, with 13 bases between. CDR3 loop: CASCAGNMNTEAFF. The CDR3 nucleotides read TGTGCCAGCTGTGCGGGGAACATGAACACTGAAGCTTTCTTT.

The chain joins TRBV7-9 to TRBJ2-5; D perhaps matches TRBD2 (5 bases). The CDR3 sequence is 15 residues long. The germline V gene encodes CDR1 SEHNR and CDR2 FQNEAQ (reference sequence). Deletions cut 4 bases from V and 7 bases from J, with 19 bases between. CDR3 residues: CASSSTLGGRGTQYF. The CDR3 nucleotides read TGTGCCAGCAGCTCAACCCTCGGAGGCAGAGGGACCCAGTACTTC.

CDR3 residues: CAGQGGANYGYTF. CDR3 DNA: TGTGCCGGGCAGGGTGGCGCGAACTATGGCTACACCTTC. This rearrangement joins TRBV5-4 to TRBJ1-2, with a possible D match to TRBD1 (5 bases). Germline-derived CDR1 and CDR2 are SGHNT and YYREEE (reference sequence). The CDR3 is made up of 13 amino acids. The ends were cut back, 10 bases at V and 2 bases at J, with 15 bases in the middle.

This clone came up once. The V call is TRBV7-8, the J call TRBJ2-5, with TRBD2 matching 7 bases. V lost 6 bases to trimming and J lost 3 bases; unmatched junction nucleotides: 4. The CDR3 extends over 13 amino acids. Germline V gene sequence: CDR1 SGHVS, CDR2 FQNEAQ. CDR3 DNA: TGTGCCAGCAGGGGGGGAGGGGAAGAGACCCAGTACTTC. It translates to CASRGGGEETQYF.

The chain links TRBV19 to TRBJ1-2, with D unclear. CDR1 and CDR2 from the germline V gene are LNHDA and SQIVND (reference sequence). V dropped 9 bases and J dropped 5 bases, with 25 bases sitting between them. The CDR3 spans 16 residues. CDR3 DNA: TGTGCCAGCTCCGGGAACAATCGTTGGGGTTTGTATGGCTACACCTTC. Translated: CASSGNNRWGLYGYTF.

This chain uses TRBV11-2 with TRBJ2-3; tentative D call: TRBD2 (5 bases). V was clipped by 6 bases and J by 1 base, with 11 bases between them. This CDR3 comprises 14 residues. Germline V gene lookup returns CDR1 SGHAT and CDR2 FQNNGV. The CDR3 bases are TGTGCCAGCAGTCCCAGCGGCCGCACAGATACGCAGTATTTT. Translation: CASSPSGRTDTQYF.

The V and J genes are TRBV10-3 and TRBJ2-1, with TRBD2 identical over 9 bases. Germline loops: CDR1 ENHRY, CDR2 SYGVKD. The CDR3 totals 15 residues. J was trimmed by 6 bases and V by 4 bases; bases with no gene match: 7. CDR3 residues: CAISGSGTSSNEQFF. Here the CDR3 DNA reads TGTGCCATCAGTGGATCCGGGACTAGCTCCAATGAGCAGTTCTTC.

This clone occurred a few times. The V and J genes are TRBV6-1 and TRBJ2-1; TRBD1 aligns across 8 bases. V lost 6 bases to trimming and J lost 6 bases; unmatched junction nucleotides: 7. CDR3 length: 14 residues. Germline lookup yields CDR1 MNHNS and CDR2 SASEGT. In DNA, the CDR3 is TGTGCCAGCAGGGAGGGACAGGATCTCAATGAGCAGTTCTTC. Translated: CASREGQDLNEQFF.

This sequence joins TRBV19 and TRBJ1-1; D uncertain. This CDR3 contains 14 residues. The germline V gene has CDR1 LNHDA and CDR2 SQIVND (reference sequence). The V end lost 4 bases, the J end lost 2 bases, and 11 bases lay between the germline ends. The CDR3 protein is CASSTFAGNTEAFF. For the CDR3, the DNA is TGTGCCAGTAGTACTTTTGCGGGAAACACTGAAGCTTTCTTT.

J is TRBJ1-5 and V is TRBV23-1; D is possibly TRBD1 (6 bases). TRBV23-1 falls under the ORF class, with uncertain function. V was cut by 1 base and J by 3 bases, with 13 bases left in between. The CDR3 is 16 amino acids. The CDR3 protein is CASSQYRENTNQPQHF. The DNA of the CDR3 is TGCGCCAGCAGTCAATACAGGGAGAATACCAATCAGCCCCAGCATTTT.

The chain has TRBV11-2 and TRBJ2-7; D possibly corresponds to TRBD2 (7 bases). CDR3 length equals 15 residues. Trimming took 2 bases from V and 2 from J, leaving 13 bases between them. Germline V gene data show CDR1 as SGHAT and CDR2 as FQNNGV. CDR3 residues: CASSLRGAPAYEQYF. As DNA, the CDR3 is TGTGCCAGCAGCTTACGGGGGGCGCCGGCCTACGAGCAGTACTTC.

The chain uses TRBV28 and TRBJ2-3, with D possibly being TRBD2 (5 bases). Germline CDR1 is MDHEN and CDR2 is SYDVKM. This CDR3 spans 12 amino acids. V was cut by 5 bases and J by 6 bases, with 9 bases left in between. This chain's CDR3 is CASSGGIDTQYF. In DNA form, the CDR3 reads TGTGCCAGCAGTGGAGGCATTGATACGCAGTATTTT.

The chain links TRBV9 to TRBJ1-1; D is unclear. This CDR3 spans 16 amino acids. V lost 4 bases, J lost 5 bases, and 21 bases lay in between. In germline, CDR1 is SGDLS, CDR2 YYNGEE. CDR3 protein: CASSLGSGIQGTEAFF. CDR3 nucleotides: TGTGCCAGCAGCTTGGGCTCGGGGATACAAGGGACTGAAGCTTTCTTT.

In its sample, this clone was seen once. The gene calls are TRBV7-9 and TRBJ2-1, with 8 bases lining up with TRBD2. The CDR3 is 17 residues long. With 5 bases clipped from V and 4 bases from J, the junction kept 13 bases outside the gene matches. Per germline, CDR1 SEHNR and CDR2 FQNEAQ (reference sequence). The CDR3 sequence is CASSASGFGRAYNEQFF. CDR3 sequence (DNA): TGTGCCAGCAGCGCTAGCGGGTTCGGTCGGGCTTACAATGAGCAGTTCTTC.